These 21 T cell receptor beta chains were sequenced from one sample in a study of neoadjuvant anti-PD-1 for oral cavity cancer (dated by TCRdb to the early 2020s). Library construction relied on the immunoSEQ multiplex PCR assay. TCRdb provides this immuneACCESS table in a form limited to in-frame rearrangements. Some clones are lacking; in checked studies, under half of them reflect an unresolved V gene, and why the rest are absent is not known. Recorded for this sample are tens of thousands of clones; around four fifths of them occurred a single time. The top ten clonotypes cover nearly 3.5% of the sample. The time point label for this specimen denotes: before neoadjuvant nivolumab. The specimen was PBMCs, collected before nivolumab (anti-PD-1) treatment. Receptors were obtained from a person aged 35-79 years with oral cavity squamous cell carcinoma.

This chain uses TRBV19 with TRBJ2-3, with 7 bases that match TRBD1. Germline trimming cut 10 bases from V and 1 base from J; bases unmatched to any gene: 5. This CDR3 is 13 amino acids long. Germline V CDR1 and CDR2: LNHDA, SQIVND (reference sequence). The CDR3 DNA follows: TGTGCCACACAGGGGTCGGGCACAGATACGCAGTATTTT. This translates into CATQGSGTDTQYF. The full variable domain, completed using reference TRBV19 and TRBJ2-3, is DGGITQSPKYLFRKEGQNVTLSCEQNLNHDAMYWYRQDPGQGLRLIYYSQIVNDFQKGDIAEGYSVSREKKESFPLTVTSAQKNPTAFYLCATQGSGTDTQYFGPGTRLTVL.

In its sample, this clone was seen a few times. The chain recombines TRBV4-1 with TRBJ1-2; D unresolved. The V gene's germline CDR1 is MGHRA and CDR2 YSYEKL. V was trimmed by 1 base and J by 5 bases, leaving 8 bases between them. The CDR3 contains 13 residues. The CDR3 is CASSQALLYGYTF. CDR3 nucleotides: TGCGCCAGCAGCCAAGCGTTGTTATATGGCTACACCTTC.

The V call is TRBV2, the J call TRBJ2-5; D call uncertain. CDR3 length equals 14 residues. Trimming cost V 4 bases and J 4 bases, with 13 bases left between them. Per germline, CDR1 SNHLY and CDR2 FYNNEI. CDR3 amino acids: CASSVLGESETQYF. The DNA of the CDR3 is TGTGCCAGCAGTGTTCTCGGTGAATCAGAGACCCAGTACTTC. The full variable domain, completed using reference TRBV2 and TRBJ2-5, is EPEVTQTPSHQVTQMGQEVILRCVPISNHLYFYWYRQILGQKVEFLVSFYNNEISEKSEIFDDQFSVERPDGSNFTLKIRSTKLEDSAMYFCASSVLGESETQYFGPGTRLLVL.

This sequence joins TRBV29-1 and TRBJ1-4; TRBD1 might be the D (6 bases). The germline gives CDR1 SQVTM, CDR2 ANQGSEA. The CDR3 covers 14 residues. Trimming cost V 3 bases and J 8 bases, with 16 bases left between them. CDR3 nucleotides: TGCAGCGTTGACCCGGGGGGCGATATGGAAAAACTGTTTTTT. Translating it yields CSVDPGGDMEKLFF.

V usage is TRBV27 and J usage is TRBJ1-2, with 9 positions matching TRBD1. From germline, CDR1 is MNHEY and CDR2 SMNVEV (reference sequence). This CDR3 region has 16 residues. Losses at the gene ends were 8 bases for V and 8 bases for J; bases not matched to a gene: 18. CDR3 coding DNA: TGTGCCAGCGGCACGTACAGGGGGCAGAATCCGGTGGGCTACACCTTC. Amino acids: CASGTYRGQNPVGYTF.

The rearrangement uses TRBV14 and TRBJ1-1; D call uncertain. Germline-derived CDR1 and CDR2 are SGHDN and FVKESK. Trimming left V 5 bases short and J 2 bases short, with 15 bases between. The CDR3 has 15 residues. The chain's CDR3 is CASSLYGPINTEAFF. The DNA for the CDR3 is TGTGCCAGCAGCTTATATGGACCGATAAACACTGAAGCTTTCTTT.

The rearrangement links TRBV29-1 to TRBJ2-7, with TRBD1 matching over 10 bases. The CDR3 totals 14 residues. V shed 2 bases and J 6 bases; nucleotides not matched to a gene: 7. Germline lookup yields CDR1 SQVTM and CDR2 ANQGSEA. The CDR3 protein is CSVEPRQGAGEQYF. Written as DNA, the CDR3 is TGCAGCGTTGAACCGCGACAGGGGGCCGGCGAGCAGTACTTC.

This clone was counted a few times. The V call is TRBV5-1, the J call TRBJ1-1; D is unclear. This CDR3 has 15 amino acids. Trimming cost V 0 bases and J 0 bases, with 9 bases left between them. Germline V gives CDR1 SGHRS, CDR2 YFSETQ. CDR3 bases: TGCGCCAGCAGCTTGGGGGCAGCCTTGAACACTGAAGCTTTCTTT. Its translation is CASSLGAALNTEAFF.

The rearrangement links TRBV5-1 to TRBJ1-6; a weak D match, TRBD1 (6 bases). V lost 4 bases and J lost 7, with 12 bases in between. The germline V gene has CDR1 SGHRS and CDR2 YFSETQ. The CDR3 length is 14 residues. CDR3 bases: TGCGCCAGCAGCCCTAACACAGGGAATTCACCCCTCCACTTT. It encodes CASSPNTGNSPLHF. Full variable domain (remainder filled in from reference TRBV5-1 and TRBJ1-6): KAGVTQTPRYLIKTRGQQVTLSCSPISGHRSVSWYQQTPGQGLQFLFEYFSETQRNKGNFPGRFSGRQFSNSRSEMNVSTLELGDSALYLCASSPNTGNSPLHFGNGTRLTVT.

This sequence joins TRBV19 and TRBJ1-5; possibly TRBD1 for D (6 bases). Deletions cut 3 bases from V and 0 bases from J, with 15 bases between. Germline lookup yields CDR1 LNHDA and CDR2 SQIVND (reference sequence). The CDR3 loop spans 17 amino acids. The CDR3 nucleotides are TGTGCCAGTAGTATTTATCAAGGGGGAAGTAGCAATCAGCCCCAGCATTTT. Translation: CASSIYQGGSSNQPQHF.

The chain uses TRBV30 and TRBJ1-2, with a possible D match to TRBD1 (5 bases). The CDR3 extends over 12 amino acids. CDR1 and CDR2 from the germline V gene are GTSNPN and SVGIG (reference sequence). V gave up 4 bases and J gave up 7 bases, with 13 bases separating them. The CDR3 protein is CAWNRDSGGYTF. CDR3 coding DNA: TGTGCCTGGAACCGGGACTCCGGTGGCTACACCTTC.

The chain couples TRBV7-9 to TRBJ2-2; no firm D call. V dropped 5 bases and J dropped 6 bases, with 7 bases sitting between them. Germline V gene lookup returns CDR1 SEHNR and CDR2 FQNEAQ (reference sequence). This CDR3 region has 12 residues. The CDR3 DNA is TGTGCCAGCAGCCGTCCCCCCGGGGAGCTGTTTTTT. Translated, it gives CASSRPPGELFF.

The rearrangement uses TRBV30 and TRBJ1-5; D remains ambiguous. The V end was cut by 0 bases, the J end by 4 bases, with 7 bases between. There are 13 residues in the CDR3. The germline V gene encodes CDR1 GTSNPN and CDR2 SVGIG (reference sequence). CDR3 coding DNA: TGTGCCTGGAGTGTACAGCCTAATCAGCCCCAGCATTTT. Its protein is CAWSVQPNQPQHF.

The chain links TRBV2 to TRBJ2-1; 10 bases line up with TRBD2. This CDR3 is 14 amino acids long. Looked up from germline, CDR1 is SNHLY and CDR2 is FYNNEI. V lost 6 bases to trimming and J lost 9 bases; unmatched junction nucleotides: 8. CDR3 sequence reads: CASSERGGRREQFF. The DNA for the CDR3 is TGTGCCAGCAGCGAGCGGGGGGGCCGGCGTGAGCAGTTCTTC.

The chain joins TRBV19 to TRBJ2-3; the D gene is possibly TRBD2 (5 bases). In germline, CDR1 is LNHDA, CDR2 SQIVND (reference sequence). Trimming removed 6 bases from V and 0 bases from J, with 13 bases in between. The CDR3 has 15 residues. The CDR3 region is CASRGREASTDTQYF. In DNA form, the CDR3 reads TGTGCCAGTAGAGGGAGAGAGGCGAGCACAGATACGCAGTATTTT.

V and J are TRBV27 and TRBJ1-5; D gene unclear. V dropped 0 bases and J dropped 7 bases, with 10 bases sitting between them. CDR3 length: 14 amino acids. Germline CDR1 is MNHEY and CDR2 is SMNVEV (reference sequence). CDR3 in amino acids: CASSLSRYGQPQHF. The DNA of the CDR3 is TGTGCCAGCAGTTTATCGCGATACGGACAGCCCCAGCATTTT.

The V gene is TRBV7-2, the J gene TRBJ2-4; D may correspond to TRBD1 or TRBD2 (5 bases each). V was cut by 1 base and J by 0 bases, with 16 bases left in between. The CDR3 totals 18 residues. Germline CDR1 is SGHTA and CDR2 is FQGNSA. The CDR3 region has the DNA TGTGCCAGCAGCTTAGGGCCCGGGGCCTTAATAGCCAAAAACATTCAGTACTTC. Protein product: CASSLGPGALIAKNIQYF. The full variable domain, in which reference TRBV7-2 and TRBJ2-4 provide the parts outside the CDR3, is GAGVSQSPSNKVTEKGKDVELRCDPISGHTALYWYRQSLGQGLEFLIYFQGNSAPDKSGLPSDRFSAERTGGSVSTLTIQRTQQEDSAVYLCASSLGPGALIAKNIQYFGAGTRLSVL.

This chain uses TRBV28 with TRBJ2-2, with TRBD1 identical over 8 bases. The germline gives CDR1 MDHEN, CDR2 SYDVKM. The V and J ends lost 5 bases and 4 bases, in that order; junction bases with no gene match: 6. This CDR3 has 15 amino acids. The CDR3 region is CASSPGTGFTGELFF. DNA of the CDR3: TGTGCCAGCAGTCCCGGGACAGGTTTCACCGGGGAGCTGTTTTTT.

This clone was recorded once. The rearrangement joins TRBV9 to TRBJ2-5; D perhaps matches TRBD1 (6 bases). CDR1 is SGDLS and CDR2 is YYNGEE in the germline V gene. Trimming removed 0 bases from V and 5 bases from J, with 14 bases in between. This CDR3 contains 15 residues. The CDR3 sequence: CASSVGPWGQETQYF. DNA for the CDR3: TGTGCCAGCAGCGTAGGACCCTGGGGGCAGGAGACCCAGTACTTC. The full variable domain, with the rest looked up from reference TRBV9 and TRBJ2-5, is DSGVTQTPKHLITATGQRVTLRCSPRSGDLSVYWYQQSLDQGLQFLIQYYNGEERAKGNILERFSAQQFPDLHSELNLSSLELGDSALYFCASSVGPWGQETQYFGPGTRLLVL.

The rearrangement links TRBV6-5 to TRBJ2-1, with a weak D call TRBD1 (5 bases). V was clipped by 6 bases and J by 3 bases, with 15 bases between them. CDR1 and CDR2 (germline): MNHEY, SVGAGI. The CDR3 contains 15 residues. This CDR3 reads CASSHGAGDYNEQFF. For the CDR3, the DNA is TGTGCCAGCAGCCATGGGGCAGGAGACTACAATGAGCAGTTCTTC.

This chain connects TRBV7-2 to TRBJ2-2; D not resolved. The CDR3 is made up of 12 amino acids. V shed 5 bases and J shed 3 bases, with 4 bases lying between them. CDR1 and CDR2 from the germline V gene are SGHTA and FQGNSA. CDR3 region: CASSTYTGELFF. In DNA, the CDR3 is TGTGCCAGCAGCACCTACACCGGGGAGCTGTTTTTT.